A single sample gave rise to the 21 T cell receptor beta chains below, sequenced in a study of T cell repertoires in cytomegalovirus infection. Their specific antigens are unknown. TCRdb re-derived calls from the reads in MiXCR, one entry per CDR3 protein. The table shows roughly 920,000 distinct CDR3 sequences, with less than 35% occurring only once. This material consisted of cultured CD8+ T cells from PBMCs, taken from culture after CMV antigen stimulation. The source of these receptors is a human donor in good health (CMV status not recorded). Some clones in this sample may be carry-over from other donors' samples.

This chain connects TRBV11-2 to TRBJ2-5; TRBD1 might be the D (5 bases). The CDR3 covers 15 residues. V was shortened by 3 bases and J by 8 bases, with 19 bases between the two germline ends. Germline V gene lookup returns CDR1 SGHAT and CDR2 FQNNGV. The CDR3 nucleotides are TGTGCCAGCAGCTTCGCGGCTCTCAAGGGGCACACCCAGTACTTC. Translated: CASSFAALKGHTQYF.

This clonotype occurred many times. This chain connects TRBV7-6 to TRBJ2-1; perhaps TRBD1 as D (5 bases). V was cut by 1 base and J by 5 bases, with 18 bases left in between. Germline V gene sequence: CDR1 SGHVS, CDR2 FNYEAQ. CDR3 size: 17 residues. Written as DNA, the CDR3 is TGTGCCAGCAGCTTAGTACAGGTTCACCCTCTGGACAATGAGCAGTTCTTC. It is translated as CASSLVQVHPLDNEQFF.

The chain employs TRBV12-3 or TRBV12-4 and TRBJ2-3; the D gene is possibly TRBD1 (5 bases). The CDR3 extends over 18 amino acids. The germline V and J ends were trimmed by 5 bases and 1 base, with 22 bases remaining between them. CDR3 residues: CASSPGLFLSGGTDTQYF. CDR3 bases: TGTGCCAGCAGTCCAGGGTTGTTTCTGAGTGGCGGCACAGATACGCAGTATTTT.

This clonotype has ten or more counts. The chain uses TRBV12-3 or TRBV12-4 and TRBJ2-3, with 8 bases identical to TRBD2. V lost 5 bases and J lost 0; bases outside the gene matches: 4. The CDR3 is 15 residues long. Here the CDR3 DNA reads TGTGCCAGCAGTCCTAGCGGGCCTAGCACAGATACGCAGTATTTT. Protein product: CASSPSGPSTDTQYF.

The CDR3 DNA follows: TGTGCCAGCAGCTTAGGGTGGGCTTCGCAAGAGACCCAGTACTTC. Translating gives CASSLGWASQETQYF. The chain has TRBV11-2 and TRBJ2-5, with D uncertain. This CDR3 comprises 15 residues. V was trimmed by 1 base and J by 2 bases, leaving 11 bases between them. Germline assignment: CDR1 SGHAT and CDR2 FQNNGV.

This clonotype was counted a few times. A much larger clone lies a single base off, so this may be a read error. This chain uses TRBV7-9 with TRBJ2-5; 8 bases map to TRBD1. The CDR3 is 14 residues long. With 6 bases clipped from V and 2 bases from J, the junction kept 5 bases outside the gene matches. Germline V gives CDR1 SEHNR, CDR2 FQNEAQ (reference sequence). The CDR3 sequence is CASSYGQGQETQYF. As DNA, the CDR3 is TGTGCCAGCAGTTATGGACAGGGTCAAGAGACCCAGTACTTC.

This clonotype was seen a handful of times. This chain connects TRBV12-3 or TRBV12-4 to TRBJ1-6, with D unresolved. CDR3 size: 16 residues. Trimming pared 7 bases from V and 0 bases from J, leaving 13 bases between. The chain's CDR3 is CASTTEASSYNSPLHF. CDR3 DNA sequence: TGTGCCAGCACTACGGAAGCAAGCTCCTATAATTCACCCCTCCACTTT.

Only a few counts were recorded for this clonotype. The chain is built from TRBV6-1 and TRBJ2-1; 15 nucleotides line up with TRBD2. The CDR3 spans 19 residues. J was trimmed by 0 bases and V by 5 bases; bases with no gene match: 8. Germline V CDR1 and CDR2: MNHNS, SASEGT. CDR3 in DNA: TGTGCCAGCAGTAAGGGACTAGCGGGGGGCTCTAGCTCCTACAATGAGCAGTTCTTC. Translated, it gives CASSKGLAGGSSSYNEQFF.

DNA for the CDR3: TGTGCCAGCAGCTTGCTCGAAGGACTAGTATTAGATACGCAGTATTTT. Amino acid sequence: CASSLLEGLVLDTQYF. This chain connects TRBV5-6 to TRBJ2-3, with 7 bases matching TRBD2. Germline CDR1 reads SGHDT; CDR2 reads YYEEEE. Germline trimming cut 1 base from V and 5 bases from J; bases unmatched to any gene: 10. CDR3 size: 16 residues.

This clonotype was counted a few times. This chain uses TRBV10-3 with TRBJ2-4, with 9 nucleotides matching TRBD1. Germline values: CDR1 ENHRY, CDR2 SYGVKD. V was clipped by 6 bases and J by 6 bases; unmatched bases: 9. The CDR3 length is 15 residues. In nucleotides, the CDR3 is TGTGCCATCAGCGAAAAACAGGGGGCAGGAAACATTCAGTACTTC. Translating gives CAISEKQGAGNIQYF.

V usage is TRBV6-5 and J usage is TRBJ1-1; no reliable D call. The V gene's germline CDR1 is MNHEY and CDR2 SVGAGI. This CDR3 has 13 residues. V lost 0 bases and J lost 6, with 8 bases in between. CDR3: CASSYSPKAEAFF. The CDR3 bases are TGTGCCAGCAGTTACTCTCCGAAGGCTGAAGCTTTCTTT.

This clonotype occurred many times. CDR3 bases: TGCAGCGTTGAAAGTTGGTCCGGGGGCTACACCTTC. This gives the protein CSVESWSGGYTF. The rearrangement links TRBV29-1 to TRBJ1-2; the D is unclear. Germline V gene data show CDR1 as SQVTM and CDR2 as ANQGSEA. The length of the CDR3 is 12 residues. Trimming stripped 2 bases from V and 8 bases from J, with 12 bases between.

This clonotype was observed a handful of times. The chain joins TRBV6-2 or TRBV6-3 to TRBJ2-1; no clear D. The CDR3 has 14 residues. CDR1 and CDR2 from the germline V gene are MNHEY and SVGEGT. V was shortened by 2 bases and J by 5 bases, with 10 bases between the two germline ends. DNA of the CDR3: TGTGCCAGCAGTTACGTTCGGACGGACAATGAGCAGTTCTTC. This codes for CASSYVRTDNEQFF.

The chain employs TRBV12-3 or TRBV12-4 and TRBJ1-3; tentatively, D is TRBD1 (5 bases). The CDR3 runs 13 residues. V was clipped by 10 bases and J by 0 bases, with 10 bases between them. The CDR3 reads CATGAASGNTIYF. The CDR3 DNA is TGTGCCACCGGGGCCGCCTCTGGAAACACCATATATTTT.

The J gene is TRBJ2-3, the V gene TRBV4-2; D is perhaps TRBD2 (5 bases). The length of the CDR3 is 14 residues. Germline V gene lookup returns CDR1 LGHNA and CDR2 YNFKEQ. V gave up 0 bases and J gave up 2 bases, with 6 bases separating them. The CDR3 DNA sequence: TGTGCCAGCAGCCAAGAGACTACCACAGATACGCAGTATTTT. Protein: CASSQETTTDTQYF.

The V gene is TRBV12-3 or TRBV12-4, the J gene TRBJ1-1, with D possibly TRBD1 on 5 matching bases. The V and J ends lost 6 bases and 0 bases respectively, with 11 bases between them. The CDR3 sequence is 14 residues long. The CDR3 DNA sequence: TGTGCCAGCAGAGAGGGGCGCATGAACACTGAAGCTTTCTTT. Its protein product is CASREGRMNTEAFF.

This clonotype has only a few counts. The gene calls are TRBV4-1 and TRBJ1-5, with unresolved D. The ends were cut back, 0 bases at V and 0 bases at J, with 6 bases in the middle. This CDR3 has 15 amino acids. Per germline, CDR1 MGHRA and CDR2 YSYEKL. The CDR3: CASSQDPFSNQPQHF. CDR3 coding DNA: TGCGCCAGCAGCCAAGATCCCTTTAGCAATCAGCCCCAGCATTTT.

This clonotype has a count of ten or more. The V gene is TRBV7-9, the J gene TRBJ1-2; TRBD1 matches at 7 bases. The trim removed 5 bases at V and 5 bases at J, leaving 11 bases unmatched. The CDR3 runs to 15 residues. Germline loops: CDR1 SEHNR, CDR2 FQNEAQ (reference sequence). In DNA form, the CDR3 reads TGTGCCAGCAGCCCCGTGCAGGGGGGGTTTTATGGCTACACCTTC. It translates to CASSPVQGGFYGYTF.

CDR3 coding DNA: TGCAGTGCCGGAATCCATAACTATGGCTACACCTTC. Amino acids: CSAGIHNYGYTF. The chain employs TRBV20-1 and TRBJ1-2; D call uncertain. V was clipped by 6 bases and J by 1 base, with 9 bases between them. Germline V gene lookup returns CDR1 DFQATT and CDR2 SNEGSKA (reference sequence). CDR3 size: 12 residues.

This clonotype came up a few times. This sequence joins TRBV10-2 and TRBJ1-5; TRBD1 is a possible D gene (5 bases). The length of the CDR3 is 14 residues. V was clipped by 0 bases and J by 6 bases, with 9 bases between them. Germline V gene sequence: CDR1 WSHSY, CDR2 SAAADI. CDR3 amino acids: CASSESNGGQPQHF. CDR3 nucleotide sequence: TGCGCCAGCAGTGAGTCTAATGGGGGTCAGCCCCAGCATTTT.

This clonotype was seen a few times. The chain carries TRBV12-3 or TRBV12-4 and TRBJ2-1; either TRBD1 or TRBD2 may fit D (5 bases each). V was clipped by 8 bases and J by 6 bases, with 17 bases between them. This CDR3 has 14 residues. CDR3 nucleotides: TGTGCCAGCGTTGGGACGGTAACGGGCAATGAGCAGTTCTTC. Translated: CASVGTVTGNEQFF.